These T cell receptor beta chains were read from a single sample in a study of PD-1 blockade in classical Hodgkin lymphoma. Only in-frame clones appear in the TCRdb table, and some are missing; sequencing was by immunoSEQ multiplex PCR. The sample carries over 60,000 clones, nearly 95% recorded once. Sequenced input: peripheral blood mononuclear cells (PBMCs). Source of these receptors: a human donor with classical Hodgkin lymphoma. CDR3s include the opening cysteine and the closing phenylalanine or tryptophan.

V gene	J gene	CDR3 protein
TRBV7-2	TRBJ2-1	CASSLDMAGGSYNEQFF
TRBV28	TRBJ2-1	CASSSRGREQFF
TRBV7-6	TRBJ1-4	CASSPQQAGEKLFF
TRBV28	TRBJ1-2	CASSTKADGYGYTF
TRBV20-1	TRBJ2-7	CSADQGEQYF
TRBV10-3	TRBJ2-7	CAIREGGYEQYF
TRBV10-2	TRBJ2-2	CASSVTHTGELFF
TRBV7-6	TRBJ2-2	CASSPWGSSGLAGTGELFF
TRBV27	TRBJ2-7	CASSLRVDGFYEQYF
TRBV28	TRBJ1-5	CASSPRPLQPQHF
TRBV7-8	TRBJ2-1	CASSSGQTYYNEQFF
TRBV5-1	TRBJ2-3	CASSPGVASGPTDTQYF
TRBV2	TRBJ2-7	CASRPRRVYEQYF
TRBV6-6	TRBJ1-3	CASSSGSGNTIYF
TRBV20-1	TRBJ1-4	CSARIREKLFF
TRBV6-5	TRBJ1-5	CASGRPGYQPQHF
TRBV5-5	TRBJ1-2	CASSLGTVGYTF
TRBV18	TRBJ1-2	CASSPERLTVYGYTF
TRBV6-1	TRBJ2-7	CASSEEPGYEQYF
TRBV7-6	TRBJ2-3	CASSFYSRSTDTQYF
TRBV6-5	TRBJ2-7	CASSRGAPYEQYF